What follows are 24 T cell receptor beta chains derived from one specimen sequenced in a study of T-cell memory formation after mild COVID-19 (dated by TCRdb to the early 2020s). Libraries were made using 5' RACE. TCRdb names Illumina NovaSeq 6000 as the instrument used. Starting from the raw public reads, TCRdb applied fastp trimming at Q25, assembled clones with MiXCR and retained in-frame beta chains. Rows matching on CDR3 protein sequence are summarized as one entry with the most common DNA and genes. Across this sample there are about 440,000 distinct CDR3 sequences, with around 20% seen only once. Clones ranked in the top ten supply about 8.1% of the sample. The sequenced sample consisted of PBMCs or a T cell subset sorted from them (not recorded which). The source is an adult woman who had mild COVID-19 (a few samples of this study predate the infection). The sample titles of this study are shuffled in the database, so cell type and time point are left out; the donor was told from shared clones.

This chain uses TRBV4-1 with TRBJ2-7, with no clear D. CDR3 size: 13 residues. V was pared by 4 bases and J by 3 bases, with 10 bases between. Germline CDR1 reads MGHRA; CDR2 reads YSYEKL. The DNA for the CDR3 is TGCGCCAGCAGCCGTGACCTGGTCTACGAGCAGTACTTC. It yields the protein CASSRDLVYEQYF.

The V and J genes are TRBV10-3 and TRBJ2-7, with 9 bases matching TRBD1. J was trimmed by 4 bases and V by 6 bases; bases with no gene match: 7. This CDR3 has 14 amino acids. Germline-derived CDR1 and CDR2 are ENHRY and SYGVKD. The CDR3 DNA reads TGTGCCATCAGCGAGGACAGGGGACTATACGAGCAGTACTTC. Encoded protein: CAISEDRGLYEQYF.

The gene calls are TRBV7-9 and TRBJ2-7; D may be TRBD1 or TRBD2 (6 bases each). V was clipped by 1 base and J by 6 bases, with 19 bases between them. The CDR3 contains 16 residues. Germline CDR1 is SEHNR and CDR2 is FQNEAQ (reference sequence). The CDR3 coding sequence is TGTGCCAGCAGCTTAGTCCCTCACAGGGAGGCGAGCGAGCAGTACTTC. Protein sequence: CASSLVPHREASEQYF. Full variable domain (missing parts from reference TRBV7-9 and TRBJ2-7): DTGVSQNPRHKITKRGQNVTFRCDPISEHNRLYWYRQTLGQGPEFLTYFQNEAQLEKSRLLSDRFSAERPKGSFSTLEIQRTEQGDSAMYLCASSLVPHREASEQYFGPGTRLTVT.

The chain carries TRBV7-9 and TRBJ1-5, with D hard to call. Germline assignment: CDR1 SEHNR and CDR2 FQNEAQ (reference sequence). The CDR3 sequence is 14 residues long. Trimming stripped 3 bases from V and 0 bases from J, with 6 bases between. The CDR3 loop is CASSFPGSNQPQHF. For the CDR3, the DNA is TGTGCCAGCAGCTTCCCAGGTAGCAATCAGCCCCAGCATTTT. Full variable domain (outside the CDR3, taken from reference TRBV7-9 and TRBJ1-5): DTGVSQNPRHKITKRGQNVTFRCDPISEHNRLYWYRQTLGQGPEFLTYFQNEAQLEKSRLLSDRFSAERPKGSFSTLEIQRTEQGDSAMYLCASSFPGSNQPQHFGDGTRLSIL.

The rearrangement uses TRBV7-2 and TRBJ2-5, with unresolved D. The V and J ends lost 5 bases and 4 bases respectively, with 5 bases between them. Germline V gives CDR1 SGHTA, CDR2 FQGNSA. The CDR3 contains 11 residues. The CDR3 sequence is CASSPLETQYF. As DNA, the CDR3 is TGTGCCAGCAGCCCCCTAGAGACCCAGTACTTC.

The chain carries TRBV24-1 and TRBJ2-5; D might be TRBD1 (5 bases). Germline loops: CDR1 KGHDR, CDR2 SFDVKD. The germline V and J ends were trimmed by 3 bases and 1 base, with 11 bases remaining between them. This CDR3 region has 15 residues. Written as DNA, the CDR3 is TGTGCCACCAGTGATCGAGCGACAGCCCAAGAGACCCAGTACTTC. It translates to CATSDRATAQETQYF.

The chain combines TRBV14 with TRBJ2-6; D is uncertain. V was pared by 1 base and J by 2 bases, with 12 bases between. Germline V gene data show CDR1 as SGHDN and CDR2 as FVKESK. CDR3 size: 17 residues. DNA for the CDR3: TGTGCCAGCAGCCAAGGGTGGGATTTAGCTGGGGCCAACGTCCTGACTTTC. As protein: CASSQGWDLAGANVLTF.

There are a few counts of this clonotype. The chain has TRBV5-1 and TRBJ2-3; no clear D. Trimming removed 0 bases at V and 5 bases at J, with 10 bases between. The CDR3 sequence is 14 residues long. In germline, CDR1 is SGHRS, CDR2 YFSETQ. The CDR3 sequence is CASSLDLGGDTQYF. DNA of the CDR3: TGCGCCAGCAGCTTGGATTTGGGTGGAGATACGCAGTATTTT.

This clonotype was seen at least ten times. The CDR3 sequence: CASSLTAGSSISEQYF. In DNA, the CDR3 is TGTGCCAGCAGTTTAACAGCCGGGTCTTCTATCTCCGAGCAGTACTTC. V is TRBV27 and J is TRBJ2-7; D gene ambiguous. The germline gives CDR1 MNHEY, CDR2 SMNVEV (reference sequence). Trimming left V 2 bases short and J 6 bases short, with 20 bases between. This CDR3 has 16 residues.

This clonotype was detected a few times. The gene calls are TRBV12-3 or TRBV12-4 and TRBJ2-5; 8 nucleotides agree with TRBD2. J was trimmed by 0 bases and V by 5 bases; bases with no gene match: 2. The CDR3 extends over 14 amino acids. In nucleotides, the CDR3 is TGTGCCAGCAGTCCTAGCGGGTACCAAGAGACCCAGTACTTC. Encoded protein: CASSPSGYQETQYF.

DNA of the CDR3: TGTGCCAGCAGCTGGGAGGAGGCCTACTATGGCTACACCTTC. As protein: CASSWEEAYYGYTF. This chain joins TRBV7-2 and TRBJ1-2; D call uncertain. CDR3 size: 14 residues. Trimming left V 4 bases short and J 3 bases short, with 12 bases between. Germline V gene lookup returns CDR1 SGHTA and CDR2 FQGNSA. The whole variable domain, filled in from reference TRBV7-2 and TRBJ1-2, reads GAGVSQSPSNKVTEKGKDVELRCDPISGHTALYWYRQSLGQGLEFLIYFQGNSAPDKSGLPSDRFSAERTGGSVSTLTIQRTQQEDSAVYLCASSWEEAYYGYTFGSGTRLTVV.

This clonotype was picked up a small number of times. The J gene is TRBJ2-5, the V gene TRBV3-1; tentatively, D is TRBD2 (6 bases). The CDR3 contains 11 residues. Germline CDR1 reads LGHDT; CDR2 reads YNNKEL (reference sequence). The V gene lost 7 bases and the J gene lost 5 bases, with 8 bases spanning the gap. The CDR3: CASTGGETQYF. CDR3 nucleotides: TGTGCCAGCACCGGAGGGGAGACCCAGTACTTC.

This clonotype was observed a few times. The V call is TRBV7-2, the J call TRBJ1-2; 9 bases map to TRBD1. J gave up 2 bases and V 5 bases, and 6 bases lay outside the gene matches. This CDR3 region has 15 residues. CDR1 and CDR2 from the germline V gene are SGHTA and FQGNSA. The CDR3 spells CASSRSTGGNYGYTF. The CDR3 coding sequence is TGTGCCAGCAGCCGCTCGACAGGGGGGAACTATGGCTACACCTTC.

The chain is built from TRBV4-3 and TRBJ1-6, with no clear D. CDR3 length: 15 residues. CDR1 and CDR2 (germline): LGHNA, YSLEER. The V gene lost 1 base and the J gene lost 7 bases, with 11 bases spanning the gap. The CDR3 sequence is CASSQGVGINSPLHF. The CDR3 DNA sequence: TGCGCCAGCAGCCAAGGAGTAGGAATCAATTCACCCCTCCACTTT.

The table lists this clonotype with a few counts. This CDR3 reads CATSGASSQETQYF. CDR3 nucleotide sequence: TGTGCCACCAGTGGGGCTAGCAGCCAAGAGACCCAGTACTTC. V gene TRBV24-1 combines with J gene TRBJ2-5; TRBD2 is a possible D gene (5 bases). The V end lost 5 bases, the J end lost 1 base, and 10 bases lay between the germline ends. The CDR3 runs 14 residues. Germline lookup yields CDR1 KGHDR and CDR2 SFDVKD.

The sample holds a few counts of this clonotype. This chain uses TRBV6-2 or TRBV6-3 with TRBJ2-1; no clear D. Trimming cost V 10 bases and J 1 base, with 14 bases left between them. This CDR3 is built from 14 residues. CDR1 is MNHEY and CDR2 is SVGEGT in the germline V gene. CDR3 in amino acids: CATKRPTSYNEQFF. CDR3 sequence (DNA): TGTGCCACCAAAAGGCCAACATCCTACAATGAGCAGTTCTTC.

The V call is TRBV12-3 or TRBV12-4, the J call TRBJ2-1; a weak D match, TRBD1 (5 bases). The CDR3 spans 13 residues. V was clipped by 4 bases and J by 5 bases, with 9 bases between them. Here the CDR3 reads CASSSLRDNEQFF. The DNA for the CDR3 is TGTGCCAGCAGTTCTCTCAGGGACAATGAGCAGTTCTTC.

The gene calls are TRBV7-9 and TRBJ2-1, with a possible D match to TRBD2 (6 bases). CDR3 length: 16 amino acids. V was cut by 4 bases and J by 0 bases, with 13 bases left in between. Germline V gene lookup returns CDR1 SEHNR and CDR2 FQNEAQ (reference sequence). CDR3 amino acids: CASSSGTYSSYNEQFF. The DNA of the CDR3 is TGTGCCAGCAGCTCCGGGACTTACAGCTCCTACAATGAGCAGTTCTTC. The variable domain in full, with the rest retrieved from reference TRBV7-9 and TRBJ2-1, is DTGVSQNPRHKITKRGQNVTFRCDPISEHNRLYWYRQTLGQGPEFLTYFQNEAQLEKSRLLSDRFSAERPKGSFSTLEIQRTEQGDSAMYLCASSSGTYSSYNEQFFGPGTRLTVL.

The table lists this clonotype with many counts. The chain employs TRBV18 and TRBJ1-5; perhaps TRBD1 as D (6 bases). Germline V gene data show CDR1 as KGHSH and CDR2 as LQKENI. Trimming took 3 bases from V and 6 from J, leaving 15 bases between them. The CDR3 spans 15 residues. The CDR3 region has the DNA TGTGCCAGCTCACCCGGACAGACGGGGGGTCAGCCCCAGCATTTT. Amino acids: CASSPGQTGGQPQHF.

This clonotype was detected only a few times. V and J are TRBV7-2 and TRBJ2-3; D is ambiguous. The CDR3 has 13 amino acids. Germline-derived CDR1 and CDR2 are SGHTA and FQGNSA. V shed 4 bases and J shed 6 bases, with 11 bases lying between them. DNA of the CDR3: TGTGCCAGCAGCTCAAATACACGGGATACGCAGTATTTT. Translated: CASSSNTRDTQYF.

The chain uses TRBV3-1 and TRBJ1-5; weak D call: TRBD1 (5 bases). Germline V gene lookup returns CDR1 LGHDT and CDR2 YNNKEL (reference sequence). V was pared by 0 bases and J by 1 base, with 10 bases between. The CDR3 length is 16 residues. CDR3 sequence reads: CASSQDHRTSNQPQHF. CDR3 bases: TGTGCCAGCAGCCAAGATCACAGGACAAGCAATCAGCCCCAGCATTTT.

The rearrangement uses TRBV24-1 and TRBJ2-1; 9 positions match TRBD2. This CDR3 is 14 amino acids long. The J segment lost 6 bases and the V segment lost 9 bases, leaving 8 bases of the junction unmatched. Germline V gene data show CDR1 as KGHDR and CDR2 as SFDVKD. CDR3: CATLSGSLSNEQFF. DNA for the CDR3: TGTGCCACCCTTAGCGGGAGCCTCTCCAATGAGCAGTTCTTC.

This clonotype was observed at least ten times. The J gene is TRBJ2-7, the V gene TRBV20-1; tentatively, D is TRBD2 (5 bases). Trimming stripped 2 bases from V and 1 base from J, with 12 bases between. CDR1 and CDR2 from the germline V gene are DFQATT and SNEGSKA (reference sequence). The CDR3 has 14 amino acids. The CDR3 bases are TGCAGTGCTAGAAGCGGAGGCAAGTCCTACGAGCAGTACTTC. Translated: CSARSGGKSYEQYF.

The rearrangement uses TRBV4-1 and TRBJ1-2; D is perhaps TRBD1 (5 bases). The CDR3 covers 16 residues. Germline V CDR1 and CDR2: MGHRA, YSYEKL. The V end was cut by 1 base, the J end by 3 bases, with 15 bases between. Written as DNA, the CDR3 is TGCGCCAGCAGCCAAGCCGGGGACCAGCCAGACTATGGCTACACCTTC. Protein: CASSQAGDQPDYGYTF.